What follows are 30 T cell receptor beta chains derived from one specimen sequenced in a study of blood T cell repertoires in COVID-19. The protocol was immunoSEQ multiplex PCR, while the TCRdb copy is restricted to in-frame clones and leaves out a portion. The data hold a few hundred thousand clones, with less than 85% observed a single time. Sequenced: peripheral blood. These receptors came from a woman aged 18-29 years with acute or convalescent COVID-19.

This chain links TRBV9 with TRBJ1-2, with no clear D. Per the germline V gene, CDR1 is SGDLS and CDR2 is YYNGEE. With 1 base removed from V and 12 bases from J, the gap between germline ends came to 16 bases. The CDR3 loop spans 13 amino acids. The CDR3 loop is CASSVSPLGQNTF. The DNA of the CDR3 is TGTGCCAGCAGCGTATCGCCCTTGGGCCAGAACACCTTC.

The chain combines TRBV4-1 with TRBJ1-2; TRBD1 aligns across 7 bases. Germline V gene data show CDR1 as MGHRA and CDR2 as YSYEKL. The CDR3 is 15 amino acids. The trim removed 2 bases at V and 8 bases at J, leaving 11 bases unmatched. CDR3 sequence (DNA): TGCGCCAGCAGCCAAAATTCGTATGCCAGGGGGGGCTACACCTTC. Translation: CASSQNSYARGGYTF.

This chain joins TRBV6-1 and TRBJ2-7; weak D call: TRBD2 (6 bases). The V gene's germline CDR1 is MNHNS and CDR2 SASEGT. Trimming took 8 bases from V and 2 from J, leaving 19 bases between them. The CDR3 is 15 residues long. CDR3 DNA: TGTGCCAGCCGCCTCTCCCCTAGCGCCACCTACGAGCAGTACTTC. Its translation is CASRLSPSATYEQYF.

The rearrangement uses TRBV9 and TRBJ2-1; D not certain. The CDR3 extends over 14 amino acids. V was pared by 0 bases and J by 4 bases, with 8 bases between. Germline loops: CDR1 SGDLS, CDR2 YYNGEE. CDR3: CASSVGLDYNEQFF. CDR3 in DNA: TGTGCCAGCAGCGTAGGCCTAGATTACAATGAGCAGTTCTTC.

This clone was picked up a small number of times. V and J are TRBV28 and TRBJ1-3; D not resolved. The V end was cut by 7 bases, the J end by 4 bases, with 20 bases between. The CDR3 is made up of 16 amino acids. From germline, CDR1 is MDHEN and CDR2 SYDVKM. CDR3 in DNA: TGTGCCAGCACTCCACCCGAGGGCAGGAGGGGAAACACCATATATTTT. Translating it yields CASTPPEGRRGNTIYF.

The V call is TRBV7-9, the J call TRBJ2-1; 8 nucleotides match TRBD1. CDR3 size: 15 residues. V lost 5 bases to trimming and J lost 10 bases; unmatched junction nucleotides: 13. Per the germline V gene, CDR1 is SEHNR and CDR2 is FQNEAQ (reference sequence). Here the CDR3 reads CASSPRAQGAVEQFF. CDR3 in DNA: TGTGCCAGCAGCCCCCGAGCCCAGGGGGCGGTGGAGCAGTTCTTC.

V and J are TRBV5-1 and TRBJ2-1; the match to TRBD2 covers 14 bases. The junction had 19 bases not matched to a gene; V was cut back by 6 bases and J by 8 bases. Germline lookup yields CDR1 SGHRS and CDR2 YFSETQ. This CDR3 has 19 amino acids. Here the CDR3 reads CASKGGTSGSLGVLDEQFF. As DNA, the CDR3 is TGCGCCAGCAAAGGGGGGACTAGCGGGAGTCTGGGGGTGCTCGATGAGCAGTTCTTC.

The V gene is TRBV7-3, the J gene TRBJ1-4, with 9 bases that match TRBD1. With V trimmed by 5 bases and J by 6 bases, 7 bases remained unmatched. The germline V gene has CDR1 SGHTA and CDR2 FQGTGA. This CDR3 region has 15 residues. The CDR3 DNA reads as TGTGCCAGCAGCCCTGGGACAGGGCTCGATGAAAAACTGTTTTTT. It is translated as CASSPGTGLDEKLFF.

CDR3 coding DNA: TGTGCCAGCAGCTTAGAATTAGGTATAGCGGAGTTCTACAATGAGCAGTTCTTC. Translating gives CASSLELGIAEFYNEQFF. V is TRBV7-6 and J is TRBJ2-1; maybe TRBD2 (6 bases). The V end lost 1 base, the J end lost 3 bases, and 19 bases lay between the germline ends. The CDR3 has 18 amino acids. Germline lookup yields CDR1 SGHVS and CDR2 FNYEAQ.

The gene calls are TRBV5-8 and TRBJ1-5, with D perhaps TRBD1 (5 bases). V shed 1 base and J shed 4 bases, with 9 bases lying between them. CDR1 and CDR2 (germline): SGHTS, YDEGEE. CDR3 length: 14 residues. Here the CDR3 DNA reads TGTGCCAGCAGCTTGCAGGGTAGTAATCAGCCCCAGCATTTT. Protein product: CASSLQGSNQPQHF.

For this clone: One junction end disagrees with the germline gene, perhaps due to a read error. This chain uses TRBV2 with TRBJ1-5; the D is unclear. CDR3 size: 13 residues. CDR1 is SNHLY, CDR2 FYNNEI, per germline. The CDR3 spells CASGDEGDQPQHF. Written as DNA, the CDR3 is TGTGCCAGCGGTGACGAGGGAGATCAGCCCCAGCATTTT.

The table lists this clone with a count of one. V is TRBV28 and J is TRBJ2-7; 7 bases match TRBD1. Germline values: CDR1 MDHEN, CDR2 SYDVKM. This CDR3 spans 14 amino acids. Trimming cost V 0 bases and J 2 bases; bases outside gene matches: 1. CDR3 DNA sequence: TGTGCCAGCAGTTTATGGGGACAGACCTACGAGCAGTACTTC. Its protein product is CASSLWGQTYEQYF. Combining the CDR3 with reference TRBV28 and TRBJ2-7 gives the whole variable domain DVKVTQSSRYLVKRTGEKVFLECVQDMDHENMFWYRQDPGLGLRLIYFSYDVKMKEKGDIPEGYSVSREKKERFSLILESASTNQTSMYLCASSLWGQTYEQYFGPGTRLTVT.

The chain couples TRBV4-1 to TRBJ1-5, with 8 bases matching TRBD1. This CDR3 contains 18 residues. Unmatched junction bases numbered 7, after V lost 0 bases and J lost 0 bases. The germline V gene encodes CDR1 MGHRA and CDR2 YSYEKL. The DNA of the CDR3 is TGCGCCAGCAGCCAAGATGATACAGGGGGGTATAGCAATCAGCCCCAGCATTTT. It encodes CASSQDDTGGYSNQPQHF.

The V and J genes are TRBV19 and TRBJ1-5; perhaps TRBD1 as D (5 bases). Germline values: CDR1 LNHDA, CDR2 SQIVND (reference sequence). The CDR3 runs to 14 residues. Trimming shortened V by 4 bases and J by 1 base, and 8 bases separated the two germline ends. CDR3 sequence: CASSSGQSNQPQHF. CDR3 nucleotide sequence: TGTGCCAGTAGTAGCGGACAAAGCAATCAGCCCCAGCATTTT.

This clone has more than one count but fewer than ten. The chain employs TRBV27 and TRBJ1-1; tentative D call: TRBD1 (5 bases). This CDR3 is 15 amino acids long. Germline V CDR1 and CDR2: MNHEY, SMNVEV (reference sequence). The V end lost 5 bases, the J end lost 6 bases, and 19 bases lay between the germline ends. This chain's CDR3 is CASSPNGQPSSEAFF. The CDR3 coding sequence is TGTGCCAGCAGTCCCAACGGACAACCCTCCTCTGAAGCTTTCTTT.

This sequence joins TRBV21-1 and TRBJ2-2; the table's D gene call, TRBD1, was not cross checked with the DNA. TRBV21-1 corresponds to a pseudogene. The CDR3 extends over 17 amino acids. CDR3 loop: CASSKARDRGFTGELFF. DNA for the CDR3: TGTGCCAGCAGCAAAGCCCGGGACAGGGGATTTACCGGGGAGCTGTTTTTT.

CDR3 in DNA: TGTGCCAGCAGTTTATCCTCAGACAGGGCGTCCTATGGCTACACCTTC. This encodes CASSLSSDRASYGYTF. The chain employs TRBV28 and TRBJ1-2; 7 nucleotides agree with TRBD1. Per germline, CDR1 MDHEN and CDR2 SYDVKM. J lost 4 bases, V lost 1 base, and 9 bases had no gene match. The CDR3 has 16 residues.

The CDR3 region is CASSLPGQGNEKLFF. In nucleotides, the CDR3 is TGCGCCAGCAGCTTACCGGGACAGGGTAATGAAAAACTGTTTTTT. The V gene is TRBV5-1, the J gene TRBJ1-4; 9 nucleotides agree with TRBD1. In germline, CDR1 is SGHRS, CDR2 YFSETQ. The V segment lost 2 bases and the J segment 4 bases; nucleotides outside the gene matches: 3. This CDR3 spans 15 amino acids. The entire variable domain, with the rest obtained from reference TRBV5-1 and TRBJ1-4, is as follows: KAGVTQTPRYLIKTRGQQVTLSCSPISGHRSVSWYQQTPGQGLQFLFEYFSETQRNKGNFPGRFSGRQFSNSRSEMNVSTLELGDSALYLCASSLPGQGNEKLFFGSGTQLSVL.

The chain joins TRBV9 to TRBJ1-6; 8 positions agree with TRBD1. CDR1 is SGDLS and CDR2 is YYNGEE in the germline V gene. This CDR3 region has 16 residues. V trimming: 4 bases; J trimming: 3 bases; junction bases outside the gene matches: 6. The CDR3 sequence: CASSPPGTGYNSPLHF. DNA for the CDR3: TGTGCCAGCAGCCCCCCTGGGACAGGCTATAATTCACCCCTCCACTTT.

This rearrangement joins TRBV4-2 to TRBJ2-1, with TRBD2 identical over 8 bases. Per the germline V gene, CDR1 is LGHNA and CDR2 is YNFKEQ. Trimming removed 4 bases from V and 7 bases from J; junction bases left unmatched: 9. The CDR3 totals 15 residues. For the CDR3, the DNA is TGTGCCAGCAGCCCGGGACTAGTTTCTCGTAATGAGCAGTTCTTC. Translation gives CASSPGLVSRNEQFF.

V and J are TRBV3-1 (or the pseudogene TRBV3-2) and TRBJ2-1; 9 bases are shared with TRBD2. The germline V gene encodes CDR1 LGHDT and CDR2 YNNKEL (reference sequence). The ends lost 0 bases at V and 7 bases at J; junction bases unmatched: 4. This CDR3 has 15 amino acids. The CDR3 spells CASSQEEAGGNEQFF. The CDR3 DNA is TGTGCCAGCAGCCAAGAGGAGGCGGGGGGGAATGAGCAGTTCTTC.

The J gene is TRBJ1-2, the V gene TRBV12-3 or TRBV12-4; no clear D. This CDR3 is built from 13 residues. Trimming took 5 bases from V and 2 from J, leaving 9 bases between them. CDR3 DNA sequence: TGTGCCAGCAGTCACGGGAAAAACTATGGCTACACCTTC. Translation gives CASSHGKNYGYTF.

The chain has TRBV5-1 and TRBJ2-3, with D tentatively TRBD2 (5 bases). The CDR3 consists of 16 residues. Trimming took 4 bases from V and 3 from J, leaving 18 bases between them. Germline assignment: CDR1 SGHRS and CDR2 YFSETQ. In DNA, the CDR3 is TGCGCCAGCAGCCGATCGAGGGCCTGGCGGACAGATACGCAGTATTTT. This sequence encodes CASSRSRAWRTDTQYF. Supplemented by reference TRBV5-1 and TRBJ2-3, the full variable domain reads KAGVTQTPRYLIKTRGQQVTLSCSPISGHRSVSWYQQTPGQGLQFLFEYFSETQRNKGNFPGRFSGRQFSNSRSEMNVSTLELGDSALYLCASSRSRAWRTDTQYFGPGTRLTVL.

In DNA form, the CDR3 reads TGTGCCAGCAGTTTGGCAGGGCCTAACTACGAGCAGTACTTC. Its translation is CASSLAGPNYEQYF. This chain links TRBV28 with TRBJ2-7; TRBD1 might be the D (5 bases). There are 14 residues in the CDR3. The germline V and J ends were trimmed by 3 bases and 3 bases, with 12 bases remaining between them. CDR1 is MDHEN, CDR2 SYDVKM, per germline.

The chain joins TRBV27 to TRBJ1-1; TRBD1 might be the D (6 bases). The CDR3 spans 14 residues. CDR1 and CDR2 from the germline V gene are MNHEY and SMNVEV (reference sequence). Between the trimmed V and J ends, which lost 8 bases and 4 bases, there was a span of 17 bases. DNA for the CDR3: TGTGCCAGCCTTAGGGGAGGGGGTGCCACTGAAGCTTTCTTT. Amino acids: CASLRGGGATEAFF.

This chain connects TRBV5-1 to TRBJ2-3; unclear D gene. The ends were cut back, 1 base at V and 0 bases at J, with 18 bases in the middle. The CDR3 has 18 amino acids. Germline values: CDR1 SGHRS, CDR2 YFSETQ. The DNA of the CDR3 is TGCGCCAGCAGCTTGTTCCTGGCTCGCGGTGCTAGCACAGATACGCAGTATTTT. Translated: CASSLFLARGASTDTQYF.

This clone was seen only once. This rearrangement joins TRBV6-5 to TRBJ1-3; D remains unclear. V gave up 8 bases and J gave up 4 bases, with 12 bases separating them. This CDR3 contains 13 residues. CDR1 is MNHEY and CDR2 is SVGAGI in the germline V gene. CDR3 in amino acids: CASEAEAGNTIYF. For the CDR3, the DNA is TGTGCCAGCGAAGCCGAGGCCGGAAACACCATATATTTT.

The chain recombines TRBV30 with TRBJ2-7; D uncertain. The germline V gene has CDR1 GTSNPN and CDR2 SVGIG (reference sequence). Trimming cost V 2 bases and J 3 bases, with 8 bases left between them. The CDR3 covers 12 residues. The CDR3 protein is CAWSISVYEQYF. The DNA for the CDR3 is TGTGCCTGGAGTATCTCAGTCTACGAGCAGTACTTC.

This chain joins TRBV6-5 and TRBJ2-1; 9 bases agree with TRBD2. CDR1 MNHEY and CDR2 SVGAGI come from the germline V gene. This CDR3 spans 14 amino acids. V trimming: 11 bases; J trimming: 4 bases; junction bases outside the gene matches: 9. CDR3 loop: CAALSGGRYNEQFF. The CDR3 bases are TGTGCCGCCCTCAGCGGGGGGAGGTACAATGAGCAGTTCTTC.

This chain links TRBV5-4 with TRBJ2-2; TRBD1 aligns across 7 bases. The CDR3 has 16 residues. V was clipped by 2 bases and J by 6 bases; unmatched bases: 10. Germline V gene sequence: CDR1 SGHNT, CDR2 YYREEE (reference sequence). As DNA, the CDR3 is TGTGCCAGCAGCTTTGGGGGAGACAGGGTCGCCGGGGAGCTGTTTTTT. Its protein is CASSFGGDRVAGELFF.